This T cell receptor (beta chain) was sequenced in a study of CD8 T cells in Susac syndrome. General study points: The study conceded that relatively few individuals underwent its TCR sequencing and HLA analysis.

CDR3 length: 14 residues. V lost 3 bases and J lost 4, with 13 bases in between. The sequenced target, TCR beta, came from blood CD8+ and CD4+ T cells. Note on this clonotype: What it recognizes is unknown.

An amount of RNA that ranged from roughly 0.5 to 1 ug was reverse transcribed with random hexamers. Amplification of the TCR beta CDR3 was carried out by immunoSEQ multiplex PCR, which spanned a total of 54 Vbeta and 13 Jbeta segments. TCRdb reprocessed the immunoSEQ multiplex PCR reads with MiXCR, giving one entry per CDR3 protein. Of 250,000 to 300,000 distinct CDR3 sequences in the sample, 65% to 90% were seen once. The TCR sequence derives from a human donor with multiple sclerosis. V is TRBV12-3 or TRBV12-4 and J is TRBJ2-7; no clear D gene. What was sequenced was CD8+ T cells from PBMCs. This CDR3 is CASSFKGSPYEQYF. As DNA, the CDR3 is TGTGCCAGCAGTTTCAAGGGTTCACCTTACGAGCAGTACTTC.